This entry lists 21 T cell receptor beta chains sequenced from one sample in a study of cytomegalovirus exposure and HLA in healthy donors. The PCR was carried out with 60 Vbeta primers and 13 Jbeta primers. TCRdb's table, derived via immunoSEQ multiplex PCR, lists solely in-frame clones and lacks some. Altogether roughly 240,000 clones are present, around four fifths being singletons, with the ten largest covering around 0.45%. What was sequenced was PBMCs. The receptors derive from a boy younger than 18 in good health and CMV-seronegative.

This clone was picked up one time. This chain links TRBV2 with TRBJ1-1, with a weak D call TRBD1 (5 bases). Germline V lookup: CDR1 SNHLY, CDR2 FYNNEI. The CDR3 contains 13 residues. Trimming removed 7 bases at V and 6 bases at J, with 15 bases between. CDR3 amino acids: CASNAGVPAEAFF. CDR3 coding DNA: TGTGCCAGCAACGCGGGGGTCCCGGCTGAAGCTTTCTTT. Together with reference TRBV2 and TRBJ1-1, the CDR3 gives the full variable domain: EPEVTQTPSHQVTQMGQEVILRCVPISNHLYFYWYRQILGQKVEFLVSFYNNEISEKSEIFDDQFSVERPDGSNFTLKIRSTKLEDSAMYFCASNAGVPAEAFFGQGTRLTVV.

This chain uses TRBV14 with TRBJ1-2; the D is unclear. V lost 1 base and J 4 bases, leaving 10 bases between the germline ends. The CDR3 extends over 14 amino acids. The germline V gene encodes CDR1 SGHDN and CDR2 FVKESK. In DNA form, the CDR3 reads TGTGCCAGCAGCCAAGTCACCGCACTCTATGGCTACACCTTC. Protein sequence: CASSQVTALYGYTF.

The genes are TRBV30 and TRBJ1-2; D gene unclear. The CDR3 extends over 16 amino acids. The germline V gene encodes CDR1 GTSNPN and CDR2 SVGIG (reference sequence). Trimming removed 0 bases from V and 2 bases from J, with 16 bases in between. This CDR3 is CAWSVLGGNINYGYTF. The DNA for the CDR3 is TGTGCCTGGAGTGTACTCGGAGGGAACATAAACTATGGCTACACCTTC.

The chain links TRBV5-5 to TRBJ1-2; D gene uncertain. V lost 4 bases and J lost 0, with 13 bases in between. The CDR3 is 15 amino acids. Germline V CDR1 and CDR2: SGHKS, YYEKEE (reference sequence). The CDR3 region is CASSPAGSTNYGYTF. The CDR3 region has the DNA TGTGCCAGCAGCCCGGCGGGGTCCACTAACTATGGCTACACCTTC. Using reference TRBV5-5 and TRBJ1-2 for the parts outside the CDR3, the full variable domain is DAGVTQSPTHLIKTRGQQVTLRCSPISGHKSVSWYQQVLGQGPQFIFQYYEKEERGRGNFPDRFSARQFPNYSSELNVNALLLGDSALYLCASSPAGSTNYGYTFGSGTRLTVV.

CDR3 residues: CASSSSSGRASHEQFF. Written as DNA, the CDR3 is TGTGCCAGCAGCTCCTCAAGCGGGAGGGCCTCACATGAGCAGTTCTTC. The chain has TRBV7-9 and TRBJ2-1; 10 bases are a match to TRBD2. CDR1 and CDR2 (germline): SEHNR, FQNEAQ (reference sequence). Trimming cost V 4 bases and J 8 bases; bases outside gene matches: 11. The CDR3 totals 16 residues.

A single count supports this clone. CDR3 region: CAISATGTEHGYTF. The DNA for the CDR3 is TGTGCCATCAGTGCTACCGGGACAGAACATGGCTACACCTTC. The rearrangement uses TRBV10-3 and TRBJ1-2; 7 bases are a match to TRBD1. The junction had 8 bases not matched to a gene; V was cut back by 4 bases and J by 6 bases. The CDR3 extends over 14 amino acids. Germline lookup yields CDR1 ENHRY and CDR2 SYGVKD.

CDR3 protein: CASSLNQGTVNTEAFF. As DNA, the CDR3 is TGTGCCAGCAGCTTAAATCAGGGTACGGTGAACACTGAAGCTTTCTTT. The chain employs TRBV7-2 and TRBJ1-1, with TRBD1 as a possible D gene (5 bases). V dropped 2 bases and J dropped 0 bases, with 13 bases sitting between them. Germline lookup yields CDR1 SGHTA and CDR2 FQGNSA. There are 16 residues in the CDR3.

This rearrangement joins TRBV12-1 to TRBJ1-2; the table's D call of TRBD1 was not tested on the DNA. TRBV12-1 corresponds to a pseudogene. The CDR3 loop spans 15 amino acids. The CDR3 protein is CASSRRYRGRYGYTF. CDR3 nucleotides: TGTGCCAGCAGCCGTAGATACAGGGGGAGGTATGGCTACACCTTC.

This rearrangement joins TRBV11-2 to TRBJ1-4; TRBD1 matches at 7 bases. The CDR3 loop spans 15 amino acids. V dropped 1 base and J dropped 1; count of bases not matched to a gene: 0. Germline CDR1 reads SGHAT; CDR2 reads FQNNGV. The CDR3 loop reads CASSLAGGTNEKLFF. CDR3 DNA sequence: TGTGCCAGCAGCTTAGCAGGGGGAACTAATGAAAAACTGTTTTTT.

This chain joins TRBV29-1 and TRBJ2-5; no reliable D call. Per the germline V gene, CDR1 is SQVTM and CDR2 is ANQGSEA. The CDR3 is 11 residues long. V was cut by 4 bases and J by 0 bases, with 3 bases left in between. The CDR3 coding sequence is TGCAGCGTTGTTAACCAAGAGACCCAGTACTTC. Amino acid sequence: CSVVNQETQYF.

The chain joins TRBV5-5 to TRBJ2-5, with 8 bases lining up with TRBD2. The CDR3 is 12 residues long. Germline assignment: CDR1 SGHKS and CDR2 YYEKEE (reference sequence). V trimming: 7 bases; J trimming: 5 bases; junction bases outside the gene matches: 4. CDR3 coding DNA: TGTGCCAGCCGGGGGGGGTGGGAGACCCAGTACTTC. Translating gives CASRGGWETQYF.

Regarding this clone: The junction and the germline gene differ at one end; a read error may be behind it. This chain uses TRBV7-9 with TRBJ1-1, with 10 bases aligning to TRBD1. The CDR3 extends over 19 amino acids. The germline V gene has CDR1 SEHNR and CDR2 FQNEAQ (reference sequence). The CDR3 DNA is TGTTCCAGCAGCTTGTTAAAGGGACAGGGGTCGCGGGAGCTCACTGAAGCTTTCTTT. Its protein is CSSSLLKGQGSRELTEAFF.

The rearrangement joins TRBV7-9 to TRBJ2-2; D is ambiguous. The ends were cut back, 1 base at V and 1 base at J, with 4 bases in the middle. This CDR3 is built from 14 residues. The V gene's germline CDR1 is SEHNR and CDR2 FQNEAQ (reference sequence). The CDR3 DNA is TGTGCCAGCAGCTTAGGACAGAACACCGGGGAGCTGTTTTTT. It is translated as CASSLGQNTGELFF.

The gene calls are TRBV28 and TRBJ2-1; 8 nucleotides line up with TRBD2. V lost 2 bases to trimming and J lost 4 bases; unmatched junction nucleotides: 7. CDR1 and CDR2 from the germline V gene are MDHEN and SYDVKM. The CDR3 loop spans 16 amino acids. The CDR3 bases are TGTGCCAGCAGTTTACCCTCTAGCGGGTATTACAATGAGCAGTTCTTC. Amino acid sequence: CASSLPSSGYYNEQFF.

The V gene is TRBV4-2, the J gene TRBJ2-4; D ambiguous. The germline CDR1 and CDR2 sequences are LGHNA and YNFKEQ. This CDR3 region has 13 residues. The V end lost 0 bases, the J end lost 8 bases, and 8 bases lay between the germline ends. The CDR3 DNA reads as TGTGCCAGCAGCCAAGATAAGGCGGACATTCAGTACTTC. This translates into CASSQDKADIQYF.

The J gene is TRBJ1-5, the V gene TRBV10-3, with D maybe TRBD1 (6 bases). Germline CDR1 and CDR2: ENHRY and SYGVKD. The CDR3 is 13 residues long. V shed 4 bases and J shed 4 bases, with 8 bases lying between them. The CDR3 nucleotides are TGTGCCATCAGTGTAACAGGGAATCAGCCCCAGCATTTT. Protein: CAISVTGNQPQHF.

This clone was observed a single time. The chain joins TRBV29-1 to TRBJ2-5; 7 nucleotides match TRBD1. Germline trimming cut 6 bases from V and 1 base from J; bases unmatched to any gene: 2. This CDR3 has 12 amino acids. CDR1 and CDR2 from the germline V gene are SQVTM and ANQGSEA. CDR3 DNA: TGCAGCGTCGGACAGGCCCAAGAGACCCAGTACTTC. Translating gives CSVGQAQETQYF.

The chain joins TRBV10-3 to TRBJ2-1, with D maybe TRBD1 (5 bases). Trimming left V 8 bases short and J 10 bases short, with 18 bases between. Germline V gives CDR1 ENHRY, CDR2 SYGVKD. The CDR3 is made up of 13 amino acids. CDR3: CAIGHRDSQEQFF. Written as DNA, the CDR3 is TGTGCCATCGGTCATCGCGACAGCCAAGAGCAGTTCTTC.

The CDR3 bases are TGTGCCAGCAGCCAGACACTGGGCTACACCTTC. It encodes CASSQTLGYTF. The gene calls are TRBV7-9 and TRBJ1-2; D unresolved. V gave up 5 bases and J gave up 8 bases, with 9 bases separating them. The CDR3 runs to 11 residues. CDR1 is SEHNR and CDR2 is FQNEAQ in the germline V gene (reference sequence). The full variable domain, completed using reference TRBV7-9 and TRBJ1-2, is DTGVSQNPRHKITKRGQNVTFRCDPISEHNRLYWYRQTLGQGPEFLTYFQNEAQLEKSRLLSDRFSAERPKGSFSTLEIQRTEQGDSAMYLCASSQTLGYTFGSGTRLTVV.

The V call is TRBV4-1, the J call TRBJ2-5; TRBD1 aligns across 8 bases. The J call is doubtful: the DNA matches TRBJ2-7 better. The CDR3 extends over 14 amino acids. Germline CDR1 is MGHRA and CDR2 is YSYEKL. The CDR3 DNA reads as TGCGCCAGCAGCCTAGGGACAGGTTCCTACGAGCAGTACTTC. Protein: CASSLGTGSYEQYF.

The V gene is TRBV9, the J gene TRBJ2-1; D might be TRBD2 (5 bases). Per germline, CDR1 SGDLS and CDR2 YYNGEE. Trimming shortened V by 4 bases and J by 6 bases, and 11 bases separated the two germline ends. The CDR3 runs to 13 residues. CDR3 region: CASSSRGSNEQFF. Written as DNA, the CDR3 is TGTGCCAGCAGCTCTCGAGGGTCCAATGAGCAGTTCTTC. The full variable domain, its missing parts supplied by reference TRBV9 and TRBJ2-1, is DSGVTQTPKHLITATGQRVTLRCSPRSGDLSVYWYQQSLDQGLQFLIQYYNGEERAKGNILERFSAQQFPDLHSELNLSSLELGDSALYFCASSSRGSNEQFFGPGTRLTVL.